One and the same sample provided the 10 T cell receptor beta chains below, sequenced in a study of blood T cell repertoires in COVID-19. Using immunoSEQ multiplex PCR, the repertoire was profiled, and TCRdb retains in-frame clones only, with some absent. The table lists 150,000 to 200,000 clones, around 91% of them singletons. Sequencing input: peripheral blood. These receptors were obtained from a man aged 50-59 years with acute or convalescent COVID-19.

The V call is TRBV4-3, the J call TRBJ1-4, with D tentatively TRBD1 (6 bases). Trimming shortened V by 4 bases and J by 6 bases, and 12 bases separated the two germline ends. In germline, CDR1 is LGHNA, CDR2 YSLEER. The CDR3 consists of 14 residues. CDR3 region: CASSPLRQDEKLFF. The CDR3 nucleotides read TGCGCCAGCAGCCCCCTTAGACAGGATGAAAAACTGTTTTTT.

The gene calls are TRBV5-4 and TRBJ2-5, with D maybe TRBD1 (6 bases). Trimming left V 4 bases short and J 6 bases short, with 13 bases between. Germline V gene data show CDR1 as SGHNT and CDR2 as YYREEE (reference sequence). This CDR3 region has 13 residues. The CDR3 DNA is TGTGCCAGCAGCCTCTGGGACATGAAGACCCAGTACTTC. It encodes CASSLWDMKTQYF.

In its sample, this clone was seen once. The chain combines TRBV11-2 with TRBJ2-1; TRBD1 agrees at 7 bases. The germline gives CDR1 SGHAT, CDR2 FQNNGV. The CDR3 is 15 residues long. Unmatched junction bases numbered 9, after V lost 4 bases and J lost 6 bases. CDR3 DNA: TGTGCCAGCAGCTCGGCCGCCTACAGGGGCAATGAGCAGTTCTTC. Translating it yields CASSSAAYRGNEQFF.

The CDR3 loop is CASSLTGGPPYEQYF. The CDR3 coding sequence is TGTGCCAGCAGTTTAACAGGGGGTCCCCCCTACGAGCAGTACTTC. The V call is TRBV28, the J call TRBJ2-7; TRBD1 matches 8 bases. Per the germline V gene, CDR1 is MDHEN and CDR2 is SYDVKM. The CDR3 spans 15 residues. After removal of 2 bases from V and 2 bases from J, the junction contained 5 bases not matched to a gene.

The CDR3 DNA follows: TGCGCCAGCAGCTTGGGGGCGGGACAGGGGTTTGAGACCCAGTACTTC. Its protein product is CASSLGAGQGFETQYF. The chain links TRBV5-1 to TRBJ2-5; 10 nucleotides line up with TRBD1. The CDR3 is 16 amino acids. In germline, CDR1 is SGHRS, CDR2 YFSETQ. Trimming removed 0 bases from V and 5 bases from J; junction bases left unmatched: 7.

The chain employs TRBV4-1 and TRBJ2-7, with TRBD2 matching over 7 bases. CDR1 is MGHRA, CDR2 YSYEKL, per germline. J lost 5 bases, V lost 0 bases, and 13 bases had no gene match. The CDR3 length is 17 residues. CDR3 nucleotide sequence: TGCGCCAGCAGCCAAGACCTGTCGGCTAGCGGAAACGACGAGCAGTACTTC. It specifies CASSQDLSASGNDEQYF.

V is TRBV7-2 and J is TRBJ2-2, with D perhaps TRBD1 (5 bases). The CDR3 covers 16 residues. V was trimmed by 1 base and J by 4 bases, leaving 13 bases between them. From germline, CDR1 is SGHTA and CDR2 FQGNSA. Here the CDR3 DNA reads TGTGCCAGCAGCTTAGGACAGCCCTCTGCCACCGGGGAGCTGTTTTTT. It yields the protein CASSLGQPSATGELFF.

The J gene is TRBJ2-5, the V gene TRBV15, with unresolved D. Germline CDR1 LNHNV, CDR2 YYDKDF (reference sequence). CDR3 length: 13 residues. V lost 0 bases, J lost 5 bases, and 7 bases lay in between. CDR3 protein: CATSRDAAETQYF. CDR3 in DNA: TGTGCCACCAGCAGAGATGCAGCGGAGACCCAGTACTTC.

The rearrangement joins TRBV27 to TRBJ2-7; the match to TRBD1 covers 9 bases. Germline assignment: CDR1 MNHEY and CDR2 SMNVEV (reference sequence). After removal of 6 bases from V and 7 bases from J, the junction contained 13 bases not matched to a gene. The CDR3 is made up of 15 amino acids. The CDR3 nucleotides are TGTGCCAGCAGCCTTACCTCGACAGGGGGGCGAGAGCAGTACTTC. It is translated as CASSLTSTGGREQYF.

The V call is TRBV28, the J call TRBJ1-1, with a weak D call TRBD1 (5 bases). Germline V lookup: CDR1 MDHEN, CDR2 SYDVKM. Trimming shortened V by 5 bases and J by 1 base, and 14 bases separated the two germline ends. The CDR3 length is 15 residues. This chain's CDR3 is CASSPKTDRNTEAFF. In DNA form, the CDR3 reads TGTGCCAGCAGTCCAAAGACAGACCGGAACACTGAAGCTTTCTTT.